This TCR beta chain was observed in a study of spatial heterogeneity in lung cancer. Study-level information: Fewer alpha-chain than beta-chain sequences were consistently detected. A unique TCR and UMI combination showed up more than ten times in raw reads, on average.

A single record per CDR3 protein comes from TCRdb applying MiXCR to the 5' RACE reads. This sample has 3,000 to 4,500 distinct CDR3 sequences, with about 17% found just once. The table lists this clonotype with a few counts. Documented time point: sample taken at primary tumor resection. Without sorting, whole RNA was sequenced from tumor, nontumor lung or frozen PBMC. This CDR3 contains 14 residues. CDR1 GTSNPN and CDR2 SVGIG come from the germline V gene (reference sequence). With 2 bases removed from V and 3 bases from J, the gap between germline ends came to 12 bases. The sequence came from a male donor with early-stage non-small cell lung cancer. Sequenced material: PBMCs, taken at surgery. The J gene is TRBJ2-3, the V gene TRBV30, with D perhaps TRBD2 (6 bases). The CDR3 protein is CAWSPPGRTDTQYF. As DNA, the CDR3 is TGTGCCTGGAGTCCCCCTGGGAGGACAGATACGCAGTATTTT.